Listed below are T cell receptor beta chains from one sample, sequenced in a study of cytomegalovirus exposure and HLA in healthy donors. The table came from immunoSEQ multiplex PCR; TCRdb's copy has only in-frame clones and leaves some out. Among 95,000 to 150,000 clones listed, approximately 69% were seen once. What was sequenced was PBMCs. These receptors were taken from a man aged 40-55 years in good health and CMV-seropositive. CDR3s include the opening cysteine and the closing phenylalanine or tryptophan. D genes are given only for firm matches. Part of the rows lack a size; the others show once, few, many or a class for expanded clones.

abundance,j_gene,d_gene,v_gene,CDR3nt,CDR3aa
-,TRBJ1-1,-,TRBV6-5,TGTGCCAGCAGTGGCTCGGGGGTCGGGGCTTTCTTT,CASSGSGVGAFF
-,TRBJ2-7,-,TRBV10-3,TGTGCCATCAGTGAGGGACGGGGTAGGGAGCAGTACTTC,CAISEGRGREQYF
few,TRBJ1-2,-,TRBV6-5,TGTGCCAGCAGTTCGTCCCCAGGCGGCTACACCTTC,CASSSSPGGYTF
few,TRBJ2-3,TRBD1,TRBV11-2,TGTGCCAGCCACCGGACAGGGGATAGCACAGATACGCAGTATTTT,CASHRTGDSTDTQYF
-,TRBJ1-1,TRBD1,TRBV5-1,TGCGCCAGCAGCTTTGGTCGGGACAGGGGACCCGGGGGCACTGAAGCTTTCTTT,CASSFGRDRGPGGTEAFF
-,TRBJ1-3,-,TRBV28,TGCGCCAGCAGTTCTTCCACCCTATTAAAGAGGACTGGAAACACCATATATTTT,CASSSSTLLKRTGNTIYF
-,TRBJ2-3,-,TRBV4-3,TGCGCCAGCAGCCAACGGGAGAGATTCGCCACAGATACGCAGTATTTT,CASSQRERFATDTQYF
-,TRBJ2-1,-,TRBV20-1,TGCAGTGTCTCGTTGAATGAGCAGTTCTTC,CSVSLNEQFF
-,TRBJ1-2,-,TRBV6-5,TGTGCCAGCAGTTACGGCCAGTATGGCTACACCTTC,CASSYGQYGYTF
-,TRBJ1-5,TRBD1,TRBV30,TGTGCCTGGAGTGTGGACAGGAATCAGCCCCAGCATTTT,CAWSVDRNQPQHF
-,TRBJ2-2,TRBD1,TRBV5-1,TGCGCCAGCAGCCTGGGACAGCAGACCGGGGAGCTGTTTTTT,CASSLGQQTGELFF
-,TRBJ2-1,-,TRBV9,TGTGCCAGCAGCGTGAGGGGGGGGTTATCCTACAATGAGCAGTTCTTC,CASSVRGGLSYNEQFF
-,TRBJ2-1,TRBD1,TRBV6-5,TGTGCCAGCAGGGTCTCGTGGACAGGGGGCAATGAGCAGTTCTTC,CASRVSWTGGNEQFF
-,TRBJ1-1,-,TRBV7-9,TGTGCCAGCAGCTACAGGAACACTGAAGCTTTCTTT,CASSYRNTEAFF
-,TRBJ2-4,TRBD1,TRBV29-1,TGCAGCGTTGAAGATCTGTCCCCGGACAGGCTGGTGGACATTCAGTACTTC,CSVEDLSPDRLVDIQYF
-,TRBJ2-5,TRBD2,TRBV4-1,TGCGCCAGCAGCCAAGATTTAGGGACTAGGCGACCCCAGTACTTC,CASSQDLGTRRPQYF
-,TRBJ2-1,-,TRBV5-4,TGTGCCAGCAGCTTGGGGGGCCGGGATGAGCAGTTCTTC,CASSLGGRDEQFF
-,TRBJ2-7,-,TRBV5-5,TGTGCCAGCATCCAGGGGGGCGACCCCGAGCAGTACTTC,CASIQGGDPEQYF
-,TRBJ2-5,-,TRBV7-2,TGTGCCAGCAGCCCTTTGAGAGAGACCCAGTACTTC,CASSPLRETQYF
-,TRBJ1-2,-,TRBV28,TGTGCCAGCAGTCCCCCCCGCTCCTACGGCTACACCTTC,CASSPPRSYGYTF
once,TRBJ2-7,-,TRBV6-5,TGTGCCAGCAGAACCGGAGGCAGCATCTACGAGCAGTACTTC,CASRTGGSIYEQYF
-,TRBJ2-1,TRBD2,TRBV6-5,TGTGCCAGCAGTTGGTATAGCGGGGGGGGATACAATGAGCAGTTCTTC,CASSWYSGGGYNEQFF
few,TRBJ2-1,TRBD2,TRBV7-3,TGTGCCAGCAGCTTAGGGAGGGTTTTAACCAACAATGAGCAGTTCTTC,CASSLGRVLTNNEQFF
many,TRBJ2-1,-,TRBV11-2,TGTGCCAGCAGCTATGGCGGGGAGCAGTTCTTC,CASSYGGEQFF
few,TRBJ1-4,-,TRBV9,TGTGCCAGCAGCAGGACAGCAACTAATGAAAAACTGTTTTTT,CASSRTATNEKLFF
-,TRBJ2-7,-,TRBV5-1,TGCGCCAGCAGCTTGTCTGAACTATCCTACGAGCAGTACTTC,CASSLSELSYEQYF
-,TRBJ2-7,TRBD1,TRBV5-4,TGTGCCAGCAGCATGGACAGGGGCTCCAGCGAGCAGTACTTC,CASSMDRGSSEQYF
-,TRBJ2-7,TRBD1,TRBV23-1,TGCGCCAGCAGTCAATACCCGGCAGGGGGTGACTACGAGCAGTACTTC,CASSQYPAGGDYEQYF
-,TRBJ2-2,-,TRBV27,TGTGCCAGCACTCGACTGGAGAAACCGAACACCGGGGAGCTGTTTTTT,CASTRLEKPNTGELFF